This T cell receptor (beta chain) was sequenced in a study of radiotherapy plus CTLA-4 blockade in lung cancer. Study as a whole: Among all patients, about 19% showed objective responses, while 30% to 35% had disease control.

V was cut by 6 bases and J by 4 bases, with 12 bases left in between. The CDR3 loop spans 14 amino acids. The germline V gene encodes CDR1 SGHVS and CDR2 FQNEAQ. With ipilimumab providing CTLA-4 blockade, focal radiation was administered to patients who had chemo-refractory metastatic non-small-cell lung cancer. Study conclusions and caveats: How blood T cell clones changed early, along with interferon-beta, reportedly forecast response best. An expansion of tumor-derived TCR clones occurred in blood after radiotherapy plus ipilimumab.

On this clone itself: The antigen is not known.

Method: immunoSEQ multiplex PCR; TCRdb's copy keeps in-frame clones and lacks some. The sample holds around 99,000 clones; almost 90% are singletons and the top ten take roughly 4.9%. The source is a human donor with non-small cell lung cancer that progressed on radiotherapy plus ipilimumab. This specimen was peripheral blood, taken from a patient treated with radiotherapy plus ipilimumab. J is TRBJ2-2 and V is TRBV7-8; D is unclear. The CDR3 DNA is TGTGCCAGCAGTTCCCGGTCGGGCACCGGGGAGCTGTTTTTT. Its protein is CASSSRSGTGELFF.